A single T cell receptor (beta chain) is shown here with its context. The antigen this receptor binds is unknown. No base qualities exist here, and no much larger clone lies one base off it. From each donor, a single peripheral blood sample of approximately 120 mL on average was drawn into heparinised tubes. A BD FACSAria II was used to sort naive, central memory, regulatory and stem cell-like memory CD4+ T cells with a panel that included CD45RO, CCR7, CD25, CD127, CD95 and CD27. Purity was above 95% for every sorted population. PBMCs were isolated right away by Lymphoprep density gradient centrifugation and were stained directly, without culture. To minimize batch effects, samples were stained and sorted in pairs, one healthy donor with one patient per experiment. Trimming costs V 4 bases and J 3 bases, and their ends lie 7 bases apart. The CDR3 starts with the cysteine, ends with the phenylalanine, and has 13 residues. CDR3 DNA is the only sequence kept; it has 39 bases, read in frame from the first base. CDR1 and CDR2 are drawn from the germline V gene: MRHNA, SNTAGT.

The data belong to a study of beta chain features in type 1 diabetes listed by TCRdb under 2018. Background for the entire study: Mean age, gender distribution, total cell number and subset yield did not differ between patients and healthy donors. A total of roughly 100 million sorted cells were examined across all samples, and RNA yield correlated strongly with the number of cells per subset. In the study, TCRB repertoires of sorted circulating CD4+ T cell subsets from recently diagnosed type 1 diabetes patients were compared with those of matched healthy donors. Regulatory and stem cell-like memory subsets were obtained from only 8 patients and roughly 8 healthy donors, while naive and central memory subsets were obtained from all 30 or so donors. What the authors observed across the whole study: In all four CD4+ subsets, TCRB CDR3 length was moderately but significantly shorter in type 1 diabetes patients. Naive, central memory and regulatory TCRB repertoires appeared to be more similar among patients than among healthy donors. At VDJ recombination sites, type 1 diabetes patients had fewer insertions and more deleted nucleotides, which implies abnormalities in thymic rearrangement. Because small numbers of individuals were included in the HLA sub-analyses, any influence of HLA type on TCRB rearrangement was left unresolved. PCR might favor shorter templates, but patient and control samples were amplified and corrected together, so any skew would affect both groups equally. Because cDNA rather than genomic DNA was sequenced, highly expressing activated cells could have been over-represented, although no difference in activation and CD3 levels was found between groups.

All of the isolated RNA was reverse transcribed with the High Capacity cDNA Reverse Transcription Kit, so expressed TCRB transcripts were sequenced. Deep immunoSEQ sequencing was performed on naive, central memory and regulatory T cell samples, with an average of approximately 3.9 million total reads per sample. Sorted cells were lysed in RLT buffer, and RNA was extracted using DNase-treated RNeasy Micro or Mini kits according to cell number. Each cell subset was processed on its own to prevent cross-contamination, while patient and healthy donor samples were processed together. TCRB sequences were amplified from cDNA with the immunoSEQ multiplex PCR, producing 87-bp fragments spanning the CDR3 region. Amplicons were sequenced on the Illumina HiSeq platform. Per the authors' processing: Synthetic template baselines were used to correct PCR bias computationally, reads within Hamming distance 2 were collapsed together, and singletons that could not be merged were discarded. Reads were aligned against IMGT so that V, D and J genes, CDR3 length and insertions or deletions at six rearrangement sites could be assigned. Within each subset, clonotype counts were normalized to sorted cell number, after which true diversity and Gini coefficients were computed with the tcR R package. Repertoire sharing was quantified using the overlap coefficient calculated on TCRB nucleotide sequences. Out-of-frame TCRB sequences from naive cells were analyzed as a proxy for the pre-selection repertoire. TCRdb obtained this table from immuneACCESS and retained in-frame rearrangements with V and J assigned. These tables miss some clones; where compared with another copy, unresolved V genes account for less than half of the shortfall, and the remainder is unexplained. V, J and clone size are taken as reported in that table, and D and trimming were inferred from the DNA itself. The sample contains 400,000 to 550,000 clones, about 10% of them found a single time. 0.035% to 0.05% of the sample is taken by the ten largest.

The sequence links TRBV6-4 to TRBJ2-1, with the D gene too uncertain to name. Sequenced material: naive CD4+ T cells from blood. The cell subset or site tag for this specimen amounts to: true naive CD4+ T cells. The receptor's source is a woman under 30 in good health. The CDR3 amino acid sequence is: CASSARVYNEQFF. The nucleotide sequence reads TGTGCCAGCAGTGCTAGAGTCTACAATGAGCAGTTCTTC.